This T cell receptor beta chain was identified in a study of blood T cell repertoires in COVID-19. The wider study: COVID-19 samples, acute and convalescent, were from the United States, Italy and Spain. T cells, B-cell-depleted T cells, or PBMCs supplied cDNA or gDNA.

Study processing details: Quantification of nucleated cells was approximated via reference gene primer amplification. Some clones are missing from TCRdb's copy, which holds only in-frame ones; the method was immunoSEQ multiplex PCR. V and J calls and clone size come straight from that table; D and trimming were deduced from the DNA. The sample yields more than 150,000 clones, approximately 87% seen once. This clone was detected only once. Germline V CDR1 and CDR2: SGHAT, FQNNGV. The V and J ends lost 4 bases and 3 bases, in that order; junction bases with no gene match: 5. This CDR3 comprises 16 residues.

This receptor was taken from a young woman who had recovered from COVID-19. The sample consisted of peripheral blood. The rearrangement links TRBV11-2 to TRBJ2-1; 11 positions agree with TRBD2. The CDR3 DNA sequence: TGTGCCAGCAGCTCGCCGGGGACTAGCGGCTACAATGAGCAGTTCTTC. It translates to CASSSPGTSGYNEQFF.